A selection of T cell receptor beta chains follows, all from one sample in a study of CD8 T cells in Susac syndrome. TCRdb itself ran the immunoSEQ multiplex PCR reads through MiXCR, one entry per CDR3 protein. The table has tens of thousands of distinct CDR3 sequences, 93% seen once. The sequenced material came from CD4+ T cells from PBMCs. Source of these receptors: a human donor with Susac syndrome. CDR3s leave out the opening cysteine and the closing phenylalanine or tryptophan. The D gene is left open where the match is weak.

ASSPTQGNEQY	TRBV3-1	.
ASSPLAGVDTEAF	TRBV19	.
ASSLAGDIEAF	TRBV7-9	.
AKDGYT	TRBV6-4	.
ASSPSAYSYEQY	TRBV28	.
SAKGPDTQY	TRBV20-1	.
ASSPFTGGERNEKLF	TRBV27	TRBD1
ASSSAGTSGLYEQY	TRBV28	TRBD2
AKTTGTGGGTQY	TRBV2	TRBD1
SARDPRFT	TRBV20-1	.
ASSVSFFRDRNSPLH	TRBV9	TRBD1
ASSQVRAEKLF	TRBV3-1	.
ASSTSQGKTQY	TRBV5-1	.
SARDGDGPRGETQY	TRBV20-1	.
ASSQRTVLYEQY	TRBV3-1	.
ASSSPGTGTYEQY	TRBV6-5	TRBD1
ASSGGTDTQY	TRBV12-3/TRBV12-4	.
ASSRFIGASSYEQY	TRBV11-2	.
SAAQGGPYGYT	TRBV20-1	TRBD1
ASSQRNYGYT	TRBV4-3	.
ASRSWDIDTGELF	TRBV7-9	.
ASSNSRDRLSYEQY	TRBV19	TRBD1
ATSRANYEQY	TRBV15	.
ASSVVRDRANTGELF	TRBV9	TRBD1
ASSQGQGSGTEAF	TRBV14	TRBD1
ASNSRDRNNSPLH	TRBV12-5	.
ASSVGTNTEAF	TRBV9	.
ASGREGGWNEQF	TRBV12-5	.
ASRPPGQRYYGYT	TRBV28	TRBD1
ASSTGTAKETQY	TRBV6-1	TRBD1
ASSLDGGAGELF	TRBV6-6	.
ASSSREGAGANVLT	TRBV5-1	.
ASSQARGGTAGSERYTIY	TRBV14	.
ASSYAGTGGHEQY	TRBV5-1	.
ASSLSGSGGTGELF	TRBV18	.
ASNRDRDSPLH	TRBV19	TRBD1
ASSTGRRYQPQH	TRBV19	.
ASSYRSGLAGIEY	TRBV6-2/TRBV6-3	TRBD2
ASRRQGTNTGELF	TRBV9	TRBD1
ASSDTTDNYGYT	TRBV6-4	.
ASSPQGGGLLTRELF	TRBV9	.
SADGTTYGYT	TRBV20-1	.
ASSFVIGQSYEQY	TRBV5-1	.
ASSQDQDYGYT	TRBV14	.
SAGTDFYEQY	TRBV20-1	TRBD1
ASSSRDRLSNQPQH	TRBV18	TRBD1
ASSLLDTIVHGYT	TRBV28	.
ASSAGGVGNEQF	TRBV7-3	.
ASSQRVQGSGELF	TRBV4-3	.
ASSQEWRRARYSGANVLT	TRBV3-1	.
ASSPGGTSSFREQY	TRBV9	TRBD2
ASSVALGGNTIY	TRBV9	.